The 21 T cell receptor beta chains below come from one sample, sequenced in a study of OX40 agonist ivuxolimab in advanced cancers. Sequencing was performed with immunoSEQ multiplex PCR; in TCRdb, only in-frame clones are kept and a portion is missing. The table records some 62,000 clones, 80% to 90% of them present only once. The starting material was CD4+ or CD8+ T cells sorted from blood, obtained in a trial of the OX40 agonist ivuxolimab. Receptors originate from an adult with an advanced solid tumor such as melanoma, head and neck, liver or kidney cancer.

The chain employs TRBV5-1 and TRBJ2-7, with unresolved D. The length of the CDR3 is 15 residues. The germline V and J ends were trimmed by 0 bases and 3 bases, with 13 bases remaining between them. Germline lookup yields CDR1 SGHRS and CDR2 YFSETQ. The CDR3 reads CASSLAPSQRYEQYF. DNA of the CDR3: TGCGCCAGCAGCTTGGCCCCTAGTCAACGCTACGAGCAGTACTTC.

The rearrangement uses TRBV30 and TRBJ2-7, with a tentative D call TRBD2 (5 bases). Trimming removed 2 bases from V and 2 bases from J, with 10 bases in between. Germline CDR1 and CDR2: GTSNPN and SVGIG (reference sequence). The CDR3 covers 13 residues. CDR3 sequence reads: CAWSRGLTYEQYF. The CDR3 DNA sequence: TGTGCCTGGAGTAGAGGGCTGACCTACGAGCAGTACTTC. Filled out from reference TRBV30 and TRBJ2-7, the complete variable domain reads SQTIHQWPATLVQPVGSPLSLECTVEGTSNPNLYWYRQAAGRGLQLLFYSVGIGQISSEVPQNLSASRPQDRQFILSSKKLLLSDSGFYLCAWSRGLTYEQYFGPGTRLTVT.

The chain links TRBV4-3 to TRBJ2-7, with D possibly being TRBD2 (6 bases). CDR3 size: 15 residues. V lost 0 bases and J 3 bases, leaving 12 bases between the germline ends. Per the germline V gene, CDR1 is LGHNA and CDR2 is YSLEER. CDR3 sequence reads: CASSQDRGLNYEQYF. The CDR3 DNA follows: TGCGCCAGCAGCCAAGATCGGGGACTCAACTACGAGCAGTACTTC.

Details on this clone: The junction departs from germline at one end; a sequencing error may be responsible. CDR3 sequence reads: CAIRTGGEAQYF. The CDR3 DNA follows: TGTGCCATCAGGACGGGGGGAGAGGCCCAGTACTTC. The chain is built from TRBV10-3 and TRBJ2-5; 7 positions agree with TRBD2. Germline V gene data show CDR1 as ENHRY and CDR2 as SYGVKD. CDR3 length: 12 amino acids.

The count of this clone is one. The chain recombines TRBV5-1 with TRBJ1-6; TRBD1 agrees at 10 bases. Germline CDR1 is SGHRS and CDR2 is YFSETQ. The CDR3 covers 15 residues. V lost 2 bases to trimming and J lost 9 bases; unmatched junction nucleotides: 5. This CDR3 reads CASSFATGGGSPLHF. CDR3 bases: TGCGCCAGCAGCTTCGCGACAGGGGGCGGTTCACCCCTCCACTTT.

The chain uses TRBV5-1 and TRBJ1-2; D is ambiguous. Trimming removed 0 bases from V and 1 base from J, with 13 bases in between. From germline, CDR1 is SGHRS and CDR2 YFSETQ. The CDR3 runs 16 residues. Here the CDR3 DNA reads TGCGCCAGCAGCTTGGCTCCCCCCACGGGTAACTATGGCTACACCTTC. Protein product: CASSLAPPTGNYGYTF.

The chain employs TRBV7-3 and TRBJ1-3; unclear D gene. In germline, CDR1 is SGHTA, CDR2 FQGTGA. The CDR3 consists of 14 residues. The germline V and J ends were trimmed by 7 bases and 0 bases, with 10 bases remaining between them. The DNA of the CDR3 is TGTGCCAGCACCGAGACCGGCTCTGGAAACACCATATATTTT. Translating gives CASTETGSGNTIYF.

The V gene is TRBV4-1, the J gene TRBJ1-1, with unresolved D. Germline V gene sequence: CDR1 MGHRA, CDR2 YSYEKL. The CDR3 spans 13 residues. Trimming pared 5 bases from V and 4 bases from J, leaving 11 bases between. DNA of the CDR3: TGCGCCAGCAGCGCCTTGGAGAGCACTGAAGCTTTCTTT. Translation gives CASSALESTEAFF.

The chain joins TRBV30 to TRBJ2-3; TRBD1 might be the D (5 bases). Germline lookup yields CDR1 GTSNPN and CDR2 SVGIG (reference sequence). The CDR3 loop spans 15 amino acids. V lost 5 bases and J lost 0, with 15 bases in between. The CDR3 nucleotides read TGTGCCTGGCTCCAGGGCCTGGGAAGCACAGATACGCAGTATTTT. It is translated as CAWLQGLGSTDTQYF.

The chain employs TRBV5-8 and TRBJ1-2; TRBD1 is a possible D gene (6 bases). Trimming took 4 bases from V and 4 from J, leaving 14 bases between them. Germline CDR1 and CDR2: SGHTS and YDEGEE. The CDR3 is made up of 14 amino acids. In nucleotides, the CDR3 is TGTGCCAGCAGCCTAGCTCAGGGGATCTATGGCTACACCTTC. Protein sequence: CASSLAQGIYGYTF.

The chain combines TRBV14 with TRBJ2-7; possible D gene TRBD1, 6 bases. V gave up 5 bases and J gave up 2 bases, with 13 bases separating them. The CDR3 has 14 residues. CDR1 is SGHDN and CDR2 is FVKESK in the germline V gene. DNA for the CDR3: TGTGCCAGCAGCTTCCGGACAGACCCCTACGAGCAGTACTTC. Amino acid sequence: CASSFRTDPYEQYF.

The chain employs TRBV11-1 and TRBJ2-2; D perhaps matches TRBD2 (5 bases). The germline V gene has CDR1 SGHAT and CDR2 FQDESV (reference sequence). V lost 5 bases and J 7 bases, leaving 20 bases between the germline ends. CDR3 size: 16 residues. The CDR3 DNA reads as TGTGCCAGCAGCCTAGACCCGGGTGGCGGAGGCGGGGAGCTGTTTTTT. It encodes CASSLDPGGGGGELFF.

The chain employs TRBV7-2 and TRBJ2-5, with 8 bases lining up with TRBD1. Germline V CDR1 and CDR2: SGHTA, FQGNSA. Losses at the gene ends were 1 base for V and 0 bases for J; bases not matched to a gene: 13. The CDR3 runs 19 residues. The CDR3 spells CASSLGAGGFLSYQETQYF. As DNA, the CDR3 is TGTGCCAGCAGCTTAGGGGCAGGGGGCTTCCTCTCGTACCAAGAGACCCAGTACTTC. Full variable domain (outside the CDR3, taken from reference TRBV7-2 and TRBJ2-5): GAGVSQSPSNKVTEKGKDVELRCDPISGHTALYWYRQSLGQGLEFLIYFQGNSAPDKSGLPSDRFSAERTGGSVSTLTIQRTQQEDSAVYLCASSLGAGGFLSYQETQYFGPGTRLLVL.

This sequence joins TRBV27 and TRBJ2-1, with D perhaps given as TRBD1 or TRBD2 (5 bases each). Trimming shortened V by 5 bases and J by 7 bases, and 18 bases separated the two germline ends. Germline CDR1 and CDR2: MNHEY and SMNVEV (reference sequence). The CDR3 is 15 amino acids. The CDR3 loop reads CASSRGLAAPNEQFF. Here the CDR3 DNA reads TGTGCCAGCAGTCGGGGCCTCGCGGCCCCGAATGAGCAGTTCTTC.

CDR3 region: CSGKAGGNEKLFF. In nucleotides, the CDR3 is TGCAGCGGCAAAGCAGGGGGCAATGAAAAACTGTTTTTT. The chain joins TRBV29-1 to TRBJ1-4; 8 nucleotides align to TRBD1. Germline lookup yields CDR1 SQVTM and CDR2 ANQGSEA. V was pared by 7 bases and J by 5 bases, with 6 bases of the junction left unmatched. The CDR3 is 13 amino acids.

The chain is built from TRBV18 and TRBJ1-2, with D hard to call. Per the germline V gene, CDR1 is KGHSH and CDR2 is LQKENI. The ends were cut back, 4 bases at V and 4 bases at J, with 16 bases in the middle. CDR3 length: 15 amino acids. CDR3 bases: TGTGCCAGCTCACTTCAGCGAGACACTGGCTATGGCTACACCTTC. As protein: CASSLQRDTGYGYTF. The whole variable domain, filled in from reference TRBV18 and TRBJ1-2, reads NAGVMQNPRHLVRRRGQEARLRCSPMKGHSHVYWYRQLPEEGLKFMVYLQKENIIDESGMPKERFSAEFPKEGPSILRIQQVVRGDSAAYFCASSLQRDTGYGYTFGSGTRLTVV.

The rearrangement uses TRBV5-4 and TRBJ1-3; TRBD1 agrees at 8 bases. This CDR3 has 17 amino acids. J gave up 1 base and V 2 bases, and 8 bases lay outside the gene matches. The germline V gene encodes CDR1 SGHNT and CDR2 YYREEE (reference sequence). Here the CDR3 DNA reads TGTGCCAGCAGCTTCGGAATCGGACAGGGATCTGGAAACACCATATATTTT. It yields the protein CASSFGIGQGSGNTIYF.

The chain joins TRBV11-2 to TRBJ2-7; D is perhaps TRBD1 (6 bases). From germline, CDR1 is SGHAT and CDR2 FQNNGV. The CDR3 extends over 15 amino acids. The V gene lost 2 bases and the J gene lost 2 bases, with 13 bases spanning the gap. The CDR3 spells CASSLSNRVTYEQYF. DNA of the CDR3: TGTGCCAGCAGCTTATCGAACAGGGTAACCTACGAGCAGTACTTC.

Here the CDR3 DNA reads TGTGCCAGTAGTAGACGCGGGGGAGAAAAACTGTTTTTT. This encodes CASSRRGGEKLFF. The chain links TRBV19 to TRBJ1-4; the D gene is possibly TRBD1 (5 bases). CDR1 and CDR2 from the germline V gene are LNHDA and SQIVND (reference sequence). This CDR3 has 13 amino acids. Trimming stripped 4 bases from V and 8 bases from J, with 11 bases between.

The V call is TRBV5-3, the J call TRBJ1-2; D ambiguous. TRBV5-3 is marked as an open reading frame, function uncertain. Trimming took 2 bases from V and 7 from J, leaving 6 bases between them. This CDR3 contains 11 residues. The CDR3 loop is CARSLVSGYTF. The DNA for the CDR3 is TGTGCCAGAAGCTTAGTAAGTGGCTACACCTTC.

This chain connects TRBV11-2 to TRBJ2-7; D may match TRBD1 or TRBD2 (5 bases each). The germline V gene has CDR1 SGHAT and CDR2 FQNNGV. The CDR3 consists of 15 residues. V lost 5 bases and J lost 2, with 16 bases in between. This chain's CDR3 is CASSTPGTGTYEQYF. The CDR3 bases are TGTGCCAGCAGCACGCCCGGGACGGGGACCTACGAGCAGTACTTC. Combining the CDR3 with reference TRBV11-2 and TRBJ2-7 gives the whole variable domain EAGVAQSPRYKIIEKRQSVAFWCNPISGHATLYWYQQILGQGPKLLIQFQNNGVVDDSQLPKDRFSAERLKGVDSTLKIQPAKLEDSAVYLCASSTPGTGTYEQYFGPGTRLTVT.